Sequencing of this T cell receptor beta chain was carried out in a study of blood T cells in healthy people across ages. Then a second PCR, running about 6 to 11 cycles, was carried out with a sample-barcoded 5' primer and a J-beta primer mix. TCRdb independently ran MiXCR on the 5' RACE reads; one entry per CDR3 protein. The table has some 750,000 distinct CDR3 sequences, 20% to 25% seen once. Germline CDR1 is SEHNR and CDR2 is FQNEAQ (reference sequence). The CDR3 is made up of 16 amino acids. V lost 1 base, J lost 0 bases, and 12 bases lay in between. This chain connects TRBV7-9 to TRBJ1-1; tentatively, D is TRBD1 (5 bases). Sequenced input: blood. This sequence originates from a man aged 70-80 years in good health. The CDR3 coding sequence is TGTGCCAGCAGCTTAGGGGGCGGGGGACTGAACACTGAAGCTTTCTTT. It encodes CASSLGGGGLNTEAFF.